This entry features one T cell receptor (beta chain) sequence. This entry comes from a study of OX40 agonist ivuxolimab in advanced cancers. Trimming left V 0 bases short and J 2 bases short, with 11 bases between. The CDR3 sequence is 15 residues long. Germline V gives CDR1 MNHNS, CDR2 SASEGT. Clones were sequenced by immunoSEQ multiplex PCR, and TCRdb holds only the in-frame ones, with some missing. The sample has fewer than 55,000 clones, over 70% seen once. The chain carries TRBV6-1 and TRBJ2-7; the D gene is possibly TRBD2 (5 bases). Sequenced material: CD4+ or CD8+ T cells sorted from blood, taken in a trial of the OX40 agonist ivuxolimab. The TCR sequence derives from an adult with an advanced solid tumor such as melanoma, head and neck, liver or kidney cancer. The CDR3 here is CASSEASGMAYEQYF. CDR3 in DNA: TGTGCCAGCAGTGAAGCGAGCGGTATGGCCTACGAGCAGTACTTC.